This is a list of T cell receptor beta chains from one sample in a study of radiation and T cells in renal cell carcinoma. The assay was immunoSEQ multiplex PCR, and TCRdb's table has in-frame clones only and misses some. The data show about 130,000 clones, with 80% to 85% seen just once and approximately 3% held by the top ten. Sequenced material: blood, taken from a patient whose treatment included radiotherapy and nephrectomy. The receptors originated from a woman aged 55-69 years with renal cell carcinoma. Both conserved end residues are part of each CDR3. Fields, in order: D gene, J gene, V gene, clone size, CDR3 DNA, CDR3 protein. A D gene is named only where the DNA matches it firmly. Not all rows give a size; the values are once, few, many and, for expanded clones, a class.

TRBD2 TRBJ2-3 TRBV4-1 NA TGCGCCAGCAGCCAAAGCGGGGGGGTCACAGATACGCAGTATTTT CASSQSGGVTDTQYF
NA TRBJ2-1 TRBV20-1 NA TGCAGTGCTAGTCAGGAGCGGTTCTTC CSASQERFF
NA TRBJ1-1 TRBV9 NA TGTGCCAGCAGCCCTGGAGGGGGAAGGACTGAAGCTTTCTTT CASSPGGGRTEAFF
TRBD1 TRBJ2-7 TRBV5-4 NA TGTGCCAGCAGCCCGGACAGGTTTCACTACGAGCAGTACTTC CASSPDRFHYEQYF
NA TRBJ1-5 TRBV19 NA TGTGCCAGTAGTATGGCCCCAGGGAATGGTCAGCCCCAGCATTTT CASSMAPGNGQPQHF
NA TRBJ1-4 TRBV11-2 NA TGTGCCAGCAGCCCTGGAAACGAAAAACTGTTTTTT CASSPGNEKLFF
NA TRBJ1-5 TRBV2 few TGTGCCAGCAGGGCAACAGGGACTGATGGGCAGCCCCAGCATTTT CASRATGTDGQPQHF
TRBD1 TRBJ2-7 TRBV28 NA TGTGCCAGCACCGGACAGGGAGAGGGATATTACGAGCAGTACTTC CASTGQGEGYYEQYF
NA TRBJ2-5 TRBV2 NA TGTGCCAGCAGTGAGATATCAGAGACCCAGTACTTC CASSEISETQYF
TRBD2 TRBJ2-5 TRBV5-6 NA TGTGCCAGCAGCTTGACTAGCGGGGGGGCCGGTGGGACCCAGTACTTC CASSLTSGGAGGTQYF
TRBD1 TRBJ2-1 TRBV5-1 once TGCGCCAGCAGCTGGGCCGGGACAGGGGGCATCTATGAGCAGTTCTTC CASSWAGTGGIYEQFF
TRBD1 TRBJ1-4 TRBV2 NA TGTGCCAGCAGTTACCACAGGGGCAATGAGGCTGAAAAACTGTTTTTT CASSYHRGNEAEKLFF
TRBD2 TRBJ2-1 TRBV7-2 NA TGTGCCAGCAGCTTATGGGGCGGGGGTGCATACAATGAGCAGTTCTTC CASSLWGGGAYNEQFF
NA TRBJ2-7 TRBV29-1 NA TGCAGCGTTGGCAGGGCCGGGGACGAGCAGTACTTC CSVGRAGDEQYF